These T cell receptor beta chains were read from a single sample in a study of cytomegalovirus exposure and HLA in healthy donors. Assay: immunoSEQ multiplex PCR; the TCRdb copy retains only in-frame clones and omits some. In the table there are approximately 200,000 clones, 60% to 80% of which are singletons. The sequencing sample was made of PBMCs. Receptors were obtained from a woman aged 25 to 39 in good health and CMV-seropositive. Each CDR3 is given with its conserved first and last residue. The D gene is left open where the match is weak.

J	length	D	V	CDR3	DNA
TRBJ2-7	14	TRBD1	TRBV2	CASSEGTGAYEQYF	TGTGCCAGCAGTGAAGGGACAGGAGCCTACGAGCAGTACTTC
TRBJ2-1	14	-	TRBV7-9	CASSPPGGYNEQFF	TGTGCCAGCAGCCCCCCGGGTGGCTACAATGAGCAGTTCTTC
TRBJ2-1	15	TRBD1	TRBV6-5	CASSADRDSYNEQFF	TGTGCCAGCAGTGCGGACAGGGACTCCTACAATGAGCAGTTCTTC
TRBJ2-5	14	-	TRBV27	CASSYAGPQETQYF	TGTGCCAGCAGTTATGCGGGACCCCAAGAGACCCAGTACTTC
TRBJ2-7	13	TRBD1	TRBV27	CASSPGQGYEQYF	TGTGCCAGCAGTCCGGGACAGGGCTACGAGCAGTACTTC
TRBJ2-7	15	TRBD1	TRBV4-1	CASSQGDRGSYEQYF	TGCGCCAGCAGCCAAGGGGACAGGGGATCCTACGAGCAGTACTTC
TRBJ1-2	13	-	TRBV25-1	CASSERRGKGYTF	TGTGCCAGCAGTGAAAGGAGGGGAAAGGGCTACACCTTC
TRBJ1-1	13	TRBD1	TRBV13	CASSATGPTEAFF	TGTGCCAGCAGCGCGACAGGGCCCACTGAAGCTTTCTTT
TRBJ2-7	13	-	TRBV10-3	CAISDSDGYEQYF	TGTGCCATCAGCGATTCAGACGGGTACGAGCAGTACTTC
TRBJ1-5	16	TRBD1	TRBV5-5	CASSLATTGAFQPQHF	TGTGCCAGCAGCTTGGCGACGACAGGGGCTTTCCAGCCCCAGCATTTT
TRBJ2-7	15	-	TRBV5-1	CASSLEWGTSYEQYF	TGCGCCAGCAGCTTGGAGTGGGGCACCTCCTACGAGCAGTACTTC
TRBJ1-2	15	TRBD1	TRBV2	CASRGDSTGGGGYTF	TGTGCCAGCAGGGGGGACTCAACAGGGGGCGGTGGCTACACCTTC
TRBJ2-3	13	-	TRBV7-2	CASSRAAVDTQYF	TGTGCCAGCAGCCGAGCGGCGGTAGATACGCAGTATTTT
TRBJ1-1	16	TRBD1	TRBV27	CASSFGDRAKNTEAFF	TGTGCCAGCAGTTTCGGGGACAGGGCTAAGAACACTGAAGCTTTCTTT
TRBJ2-7	14	TRBD2	TRBV19	CASSTTSGSGEQYF	TGTGCCAGTAGTACGACTAGCGGGAGTGGTGAGCAGTACTTC